Below, 9 T cell receptor beta chains from the same sample are listed, as sequenced in a study of T cells in localized non-small cell lung cancer (TCRdb year 2020). Library preparation was by the immunoSEQ multiplex PCR assay. TCRdb provides this immuneACCESS table in a form limited to in-frame rearrangements. Some clones are lacking; in checked studies, under half of them reflect an unresolved V gene, and why the rest are absent is not known. The sample table shows about 33,000 clones, and around 80% are seen once. The ten top clones hold roughly 16% of the sample. This specimen was peripheral blood, taken before any cancer treatment. The source of these receptors is a male donor at least 60 years old with stage III squamous cell lung carcinoma.

This chain connects TRBV5-1 to TRBJ2-1; D gene unclear. Looked up from germline, CDR1 is SGHRS and CDR2 is YFSETQ. V was shortened by 0 bases and J by 9 bases, with 7 bases between the two germline ends. This CDR3 is built from 12 residues. In DNA form, the CDR3 reads TGCGCCAGCAGCTTGGGGGGTTTTGAGCAGTTCTTC. It codes for CASSLGGFEQFF.

This clone was seen only a few times. CDR3 region: CASTSDRGLKGYTF. Written as DNA, the CDR3 is TGTGCCAGCACTTCGGACAGGGGGCTGAAGGGCTACACCTTC. This chain uses TRBV9 with TRBJ1-2; 11 nucleotides align to TRBD1. The trim removed 6 bases at V and 8 bases at J, leaving 9 bases unmatched. The CDR3 spans 14 residues. The germline V gene has CDR1 SGDLS and CDR2 YYNGEE.

The V call is TRBV5-1, the J call TRBJ2-3, with D possibly matching TRBD2 (6 bases). The CDR3 runs 15 residues. Trimming took 7 bases from V and 0 from J, leaving 15 bases between them. Germline CDR1 is SGHRS and CDR2 is YFSETQ. The CDR3 DNA reads as TGCGCCAGCGCGCCCCAAGGGAGGAGCACAGATACGCAGTATTTT. This sequence encodes CASAPQGRSTDTQYF.

The V gene is TRBV19, the J gene TRBJ2-2; 8 bases map to TRBD2. The CDR3 runs 15 residues. Germline loops: CDR1 LNHDA, CDR2 SQIVND (reference sequence). With V trimmed by 1 base and J by 8 bases, 6 bases remained unmatched. In nucleotides, the CDR3 is TGTGCCAGTAGTATAGGACTAGCGAACCTAGGGGAGCTGTTTTTT. It encodes CASSIGLANLGELFF. Full variable domain (remainder filled in from reference TRBV19 and TRBJ2-2): DGGITQSPKYLFRKEGQNVTLSCEQNLNHDAMYWYRQDPGQGLRLIYYSQIVNDFQKGDIAEGYSVSREKKESFPLTVTSAQKNPTAFYLCASSIGLANLGELFFGEGSRLTVL.

J is TRBJ1-2 and V is TRBV11-2; D might be TRBD1 (5 bases). Trimming pared 4 bases from V and 8 bases from J, leaving 11 bases between. The CDR3 has 12 residues. Germline assignment: CDR1 SGHAT and CDR2 FQNNGV. This CDR3 reads CASSSGARGYTF. CDR3 DNA sequence: TGTGCCAGCAGCTCCGGGGCGCGGGGCTACACCTTC.

The rearrangement joins TRBV7-3 to TRBJ2-2, with D perhaps matching TRBD1 or TRBD2 (5 bases each). V was shortened by 0 bases and J by 4 bases, with 12 bases between the two germline ends. The length of the CDR3 is 16 residues. In germline, CDR1 is SGHTA, CDR2 FQGTGA. The CDR3 spells CASSLTSAGGTGELFF. CDR3 in DNA: TGTGCCAGCAGCTTAACGTCAGCTGGGGGCACCGGGGAGCTGTTTTTT.

The V and J genes are TRBV7-2 and TRBJ2-5, with TRBD2 identical over 8 bases. Trimming at V came to 3 bases and at J to 0 bases, leaving 9 bases not matched to a gene. The CDR3 covers 17 residues. The germline V gene encodes CDR1 SGHTA and CDR2 FQGNSA. CDR3 residues: CASSLEGRLAYQETQYF. The CDR3, as DNA: TGTGCCAGCAGCTTGGAAGGGAGACTAGCGTACCAAGAGACCCAGTACTTC.

The chain uses TRBV5-1 and TRBJ1-1, with a tentative D call TRBD1 (5 bases). The V gene lost 3 bases and the J gene lost 1 base, with 13 bases spanning the gap. The germline CDR1 and CDR2 sequences are SGHRS and YFSETQ. This CDR3 contains 15 residues. CDR3 coding DNA: TGCGCCAGCAGCTCCGCCGGGACGGCGAACACTGAAGCTTTCTTT. This encodes CASSSAGTANTEAFF.

This clone was counted a single time. The rearrangement links TRBV6-4 to TRBJ1-1; perhaps TRBD1 as D (5 bases). Germline loops: CDR1 MRHNA, CDR2 SNTAGT. The CDR3 consists of 13 residues. V was cut by 6 bases and J by 1 base, with 9 bases left in between. CDR3 protein: CASRKGTNTEAFF. As DNA, the CDR3 is TGTGCCAGCAGGAAAGGGACGAACACTGAAGCTTTCTTT.